Presented here are 5 T cell receptor beta chains from one specimen sequenced in a study of cytomegalovirus exposure and HLA in healthy donors. Sequenced by immunoSEQ multiplex PCR; TCRdb stores in-frame clones only, minus some. The sample records roughly 150,000 clones, 88% being singletons. Material: PBMCs. Receptors were obtained from a man between 18 and 29 years old in good health and CMV-seronegative.

J is TRBJ1-3 and V is TRBV2; D unresolved. The ends were cut back, 1 base at V and 3 bases at J, with 10 bases in the middle. The CDR3 sequence is 15 residues long. The germline gives CDR1 SNHLY, CDR2 FYNNEI. The CDR3 region has the DNA TGTGCCAGCAGTGAAGGGCCCACGATTGGAAACACCATATATTTT. Protein sequence: CASSEGPTIGNTIYF.

This clone came up once. The chain couples TRBV7-9 to TRBJ1-1, with no clear D. Germline V gives CDR1 SEHNR, CDR2 FQNEAQ (reference sequence). This CDR3 contains 12 residues. Trimming left V 4 bases short and J 0 bases short, with 3 bases between. The CDR3 region is CASSYMNTEAFF. The CDR3 coding sequence is TGTGCCAGCAGCTACATGAACACTGAAGCTTTCTTT.

Many counts were recorded for this clone. The CDR3 is CASRASLRGQPQHF. The CDR3, as DNA: TGTGCCAGCAGGGCGAGCCTTCGAGGTCAGCCCCAGCATTTT. The chain employs TRBV27 and TRBJ1-5; no reliable D call. Germline V gene data show CDR1 as MNHEY and CDR2 as SMNVEV (reference sequence). Trimming removed 6 bases from V and 6 bases from J, with 15 bases in between. The CDR3 is made up of 14 amino acids.

The chain joins TRBV30 to TRBJ2-4, with 12 bases identical to TRBD1. Looked up from germline, CDR1 is GTSNPN and CDR2 is SVGIG (reference sequence). With V trimmed by 5 bases and J by 6 bases, 5 bases remained unmatched. This CDR3 is 14 amino acids long. The CDR3 coding sequence is TGTGCCTGGTGGGACAGGGGGCGTAGAAACATTCAGTACTTC. Its protein product is CAWWDRGRRNIQYF. Variable domain in full (rest from reference TRBV30 and TRBJ2-4): SQTIHQWPATLVQPVGSPLSLECTVEGTSNPNLYWYRQAAGRGLQLLFYSVGIGQISSEVPQNLSASRPQDRQFILSSKKLLLSDSGFYLCAWWDRGRRNIQYFGAGTRLSVL.

The J gene is TRBJ2-3, the V gene TRBV2; 9 bases agree with TRBD1. V gave up 5 bases and J gave up 5 bases; unmatched junction bases: 11. The CDR3 consists of 16 residues. Germline lookup yields CDR1 SNHLY and CDR2 FYNNEI. DNA for the CDR3: TGTGCCAGCAGTATTCCCCGGACAGGGGCAAGAGATACGCAGTATTTT. Translation gives CASSIPRTGARDTQYF.